This T cell receptor (beta chain) was sequenced for a study of immune cell composition in non-small cell lung cancer. Study observations and caveats: Tumour-associated clones >0.5% occurred in roughly a third of adenocarcinomas, roughly 80% of squamous. Shared sequences between tumour-reactive and dominant in vivo clones were not proven.

As concerns this clone: Its antigen remains unidentified.

Using immunoSEQ multiplex PCR, the repertoire was profiled, and TCRdb retains in-frame clones only, with some absent. This sample carries some 1,800 clones, around four fifths of them seen once, and the ten largest clones take roughly 22%. Normal lung was sampled as far from the tumour as possible, at least 3 cm. The CDR3 covers 17 residues. V gave up 6 bases and J gave up 4 bases; unmatched junction bases: 12. Germline V lookup: CDR1 MDHEN, CDR2 SYDVKM. The gene calls are TRBV28 and TRBJ1-4; the match to TRBD1 covers 9 bases. This clonotype was obtained from a human donor with non-small cell lung cancer. Specimen: non-adjacent lung tissue. In DNA, the CDR3 is TGTGCCAGCAGCAACCCACAGGGGGCGAATATTAATGAAAAACTGTTTTTT. Translation: CASSNPQGANINEKLFF.